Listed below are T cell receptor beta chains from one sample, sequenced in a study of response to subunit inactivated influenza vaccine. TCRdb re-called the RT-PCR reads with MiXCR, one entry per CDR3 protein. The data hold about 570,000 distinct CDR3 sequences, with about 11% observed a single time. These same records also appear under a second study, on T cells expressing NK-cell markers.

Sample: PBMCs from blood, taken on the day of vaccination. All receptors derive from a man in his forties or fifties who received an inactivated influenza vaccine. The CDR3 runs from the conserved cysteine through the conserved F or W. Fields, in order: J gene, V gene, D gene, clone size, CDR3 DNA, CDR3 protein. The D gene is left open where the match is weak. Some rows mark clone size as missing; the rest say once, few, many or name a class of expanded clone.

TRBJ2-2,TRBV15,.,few,TGTGCCACCAGCAGAGATGTTGGAACCAGCGGCGGGGAGCTGTTTTTT,CATSRDVGTSGGELFF
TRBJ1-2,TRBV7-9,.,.,TGTGCCAGCAGCTTAGAGACGGACAACGGTGGCTACACCTTC,CASSLETDNGGYTF
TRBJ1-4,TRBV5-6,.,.,TGTGCCAGCAGCGCCATAAAGGGAACTAATGAAAAACTGTTTTTT,CASSAIKGTNEKLFF
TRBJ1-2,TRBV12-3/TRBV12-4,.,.,TGTGCCAGCAGTCTCGGGACACAAGGAACTTATGGCTACACCTTC,CASSLGTQGTYGYTF
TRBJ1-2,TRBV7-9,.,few,TGTGCCAGCAGCTTAGGGGTAGCGTATGGCTACACCTTC,CASSLGVAYGYTF
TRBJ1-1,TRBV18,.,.,TGTGCCTGCGAAGGGAAGGTTGTCACTGAAGCTTTCTTT,CACEGKVVTEAFF
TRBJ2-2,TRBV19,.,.,TGTGCCAGTAGTGCGCAGGGAGCGAACACCGGGGAGCTGTTTTTT,CASSAQGANTGELFF
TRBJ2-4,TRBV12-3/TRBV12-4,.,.,TGTGCCAGCAGTTTTGGGGAAGCCAAAAACATTCAGTACTTC,CASSFGEAKNIQYF
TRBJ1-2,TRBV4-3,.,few,TGCGCCAGCAGCCAAGAGGTCGACAGGTCGACCCCCTATGGCTACACCTTC,CASSQEVDRSTPYGYTF
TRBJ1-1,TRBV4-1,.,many,TGCGCCAGCAGCCAACCGGGACGGAGTTCTCCTGAAGCTTTCTTT,CASSQPGRSSPEAFF
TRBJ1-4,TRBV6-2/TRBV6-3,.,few,TGTGCCAGCAGCCGACGTGGGGACGGCCGATATGAAAAACTGTTTTTT,CASSRRGDGRYEKLFF
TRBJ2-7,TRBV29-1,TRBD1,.,TGCAGCGTTGAGATCTTCGGGACAGGGGGTGAGCAGTACTTC,CSVEIFGTGGEQYF
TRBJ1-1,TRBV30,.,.,TGTGCCTGGAGCGGACAGCCTAACACTGAAGCTTTCTTT,CAWSGQPNTEAFF
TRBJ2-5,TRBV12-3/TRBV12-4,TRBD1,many,TGTGCCAGCAGTCCGACAGGGGGCGGGGAGACCCAGTACTTC,CASSPTGGGETQYF
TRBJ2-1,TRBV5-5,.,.,TGTGCCAGCAGCGAACTCGGGTCCTACAATGAGCAGTTCTTC,CASSELGSYNEQFF
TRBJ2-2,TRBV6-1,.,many,TGTGCCAGCAGGAGGGGACAGAACACCGGGGAGCTGTTTTTT,CASRRGQNTGELFF
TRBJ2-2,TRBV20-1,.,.,TGCAGTGCTAGAGGAGGGGCCCAGACGAACACCGGGGAGCTGTTTTTT,CSARGGAQTNTGELFF
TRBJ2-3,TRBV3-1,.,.,TGTGCCAGCAGCCAATCCAGCCGGAAACCAGATACGCAGTATTTT,CASSQSSRKPDTQYF
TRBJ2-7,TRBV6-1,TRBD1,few,TGTGCCAGCAGTGCCCGGGACAGGGTGGGCGAGCAGTACTTC,CASSARDRVGEQYF
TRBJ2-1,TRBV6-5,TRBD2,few,TGTGCCAGCAGTTACGTCCTAGCGGGGTACAATGAGCAGTTCTTC,CASSYVLAGYNEQFF
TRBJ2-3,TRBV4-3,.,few,TGCGCCAGCAGCCCACGAGTCCAACAGCGGTTTGATACGCAGTATTTT,CASSPRVQQRFDTQYF
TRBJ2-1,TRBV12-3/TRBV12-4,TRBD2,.,TGTGCCAGCAGACGCCAAGCGGGGGCCCTAAATGAGCAGTTCTTC,CASRRQAGALNEQFF
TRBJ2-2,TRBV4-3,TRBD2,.,TGCGCCAGCAGCCAAGAAGGCAGCGGGGGAACTGCCGGGGAGCTGTTTTTT,CASSQEGSGGTAGELFF
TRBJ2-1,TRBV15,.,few,TGTGCCACCAGCAGAGTTTTAAGGGATGGGAGAAATGAGCAGTTCTTC,CATSRVLRDGRNEQFF
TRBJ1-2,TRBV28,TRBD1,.,TGTGCCAGCAGTTCATCCGGGACAGTCCACCGGGGCGGCTACACCTTC,CASSSSGTVHRGGYTF
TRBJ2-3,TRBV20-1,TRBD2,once,TGCAGTGCTAGAGGGGGACTAGCGGGGTCCCGGAATACGCAGTATTTT,CSARGGLAGSRNTQYF
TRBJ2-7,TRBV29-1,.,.,TGCAGCGTTCGGTCCTACGAGCAGTACTTC,CSVRSYEQYF
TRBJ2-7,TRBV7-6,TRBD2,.,TGTGCCAGCAGCACAGGGACTAGCGGGAACCACGAGCAGTACTTC,CASSTGTSGNHEQYF
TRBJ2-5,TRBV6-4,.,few,TGTGCCAGCAGCATAGGACAGACGAACCAAGAGACCCAGTACTTC,CASSIGQTNQETQYF
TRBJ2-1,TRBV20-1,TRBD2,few,TGCAGTGCTAATAGCGGGAGGGCCGGGAATGAGCAGTTCTTC,CSANSGRAGNEQFF
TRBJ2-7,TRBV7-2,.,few,TGTGCCAGCAGCCCAAGGGGGAGGGCTGGGGAGCAGTACTTC,CASSPRGRAGEQYF
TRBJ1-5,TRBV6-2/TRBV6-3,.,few,TGTGCCAGCAGCCAAGGACAGACCAAACACAGTCAGCCCCAGCATTTT,CASSQGQTKHSQPQHF
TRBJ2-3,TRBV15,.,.,TGTGCCACCAGGTTTGGAGATACGCAGTATTTT,CATRFGDTQYF
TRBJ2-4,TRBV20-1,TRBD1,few,TGCAGTGCTATGTCACCGGGACAGGGGGCAGGAAACATTCAGTACTTC,CSAMSPGQGAGNIQYF
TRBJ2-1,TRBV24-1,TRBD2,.,TGTGCCACCCGCCCGGCTAGCGGGGACAATGAGCAGTTCTTC,CATRPASGDNEQFF
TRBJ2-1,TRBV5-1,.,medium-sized,TGCGCCAGCAGCTTGGGGACAGTCAATGAGCAGTTCTTC,CASSLGTVNEQFF
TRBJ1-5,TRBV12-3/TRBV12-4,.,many,TGTGCCAGCAGCCGCGGACAGATGGACAATCAGCCCCAGCATTTT,CASSRGQMDNQPQHF
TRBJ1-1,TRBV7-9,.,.,TGTGCCAGCAGCCCCCTTCGGGGTGCTGAAGCTTTCTTT,CASSPLRGAEAFF
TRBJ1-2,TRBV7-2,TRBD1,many,TGTGCCAGCAGCCTAGTACCGGGACAGGGCTATGGCTACACCTTC,CASSLVPGQGYGYTF
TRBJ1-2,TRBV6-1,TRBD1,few,TGTGCCAGCAGCCGAATGCCGGGACAGGGGACATATGGCTACACCTTC,CASSRMPGQGTYGYTF
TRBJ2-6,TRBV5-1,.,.,TGCGCCAGCAGCTTCGGGCCTCGGACGTCTGGGGCCAACGTCCTGACTTTC,CASSFGPRTSGANVLTF